These 6 T cell receptor beta chains were sequenced from one sample in a study of cytomegalovirus exposure and HLA in healthy donors. Produced via immunoSEQ multiplex PCR; TCRdb's table is partial and in-frame only. The data contain about 110,000 clones, 88% of them singletons. The material sequenced was PBMCs. The receptor set was obtained from a woman aged 18-29 years in good health and CMV-seronegative.

The V call is TRBV5-4, the J call TRBJ2-1; TRBD1 aligns across 7 bases. CDR3 length: 15 amino acids. V lost 6 bases and J lost 1; bases outside the gene matches: 7. The V gene's germline CDR1 is SGHNT and CDR2 YYREEE (reference sequence). CDR3 in amino acids: CASTKGQDSYNEQFF. CDR3 nucleotides: TGTGCCAGCACCAAAGGACAGGATTCCTACAATGAGCAGTTCTTC. Using reference TRBV5-4 and TRBJ2-1 for the parts outside the CDR3, the full variable domain is ETGVTQSPTHLIKTRGQQVTLRCSSQSGHNTVSWYQQALGQGPQFIFQYYREEENGRGNFPPRFSGLQFPNYSSELNVNALELDDSALYLCASTKGQDSYNEQFFGPGTRLTVL.

The chain recombines TRBV6-1 with TRBJ1-1; 8 nucleotides agree with TRBD1. Unmatched junction bases numbered 9, after V lost 7 bases and J lost 2 bases. The CDR3 consists of 15 residues. In germline, CDR1 is MNHNS, CDR2 SASEGT. The CDR3 nucleotides are TGTGCCAGCAAGGGTCCCGGGACAGGTAACACTGAAGCTTTCTTT. This sequence encodes CASKGPGTGNTEAFF.

This chain joins TRBV7-2 and TRBJ2-2, with TRBD2 matching 9 bases. Germline V gives CDR1 SGHTA, CDR2 FQGNSA. J lost 7 bases, V lost 11 bases, and 11 bases had no gene match. The length of the CDR3 is 14 residues. In nucleotides, the CDR3 is TGTGCCTACCGAGGCGGGGGGGCTCTCGGGGAGCTGTTTTTT. Translation gives CAYRGGGALGELFF.

This chain joins TRBV25-1 and TRBJ2-7; 9 positions match TRBD1. The trim removed 4 bases at V and 2 bases at J, leaving 9 bases unmatched. Per germline, CDR1 MGHDK and CDR2 SYGVNS. This CDR3 region has 16 residues. The CDR3 protein is CASSAVAGQGAYEQYF. The CDR3 nucleotides read TGTGCCAGCAGTGCCGTTGCGGGACAGGGAGCCTACGAGCAGTACTTC.

The chain carries TRBV7-9 and TRBJ2-7; TRBD2 agrees at 8 bases. The length of the CDR3 is 17 residues. J was trimmed by 2 bases and V by 5 bases; bases with no gene match: 14. Germline assignment: CDR1 SEHNR and CDR2 FQNEAQ (reference sequence). CDR3: CASSQLLSGKVTYEQYF. CDR3 bases: TGTGCCAGCAGCCAACTTCTTAGCGGGAAAGTCACCTACGAGCAGTACTTC. Supplemented by reference TRBV7-9 and TRBJ2-7, the full variable domain reads DTGVSQNPRHKITKRGQNVTFRCDPISEHNRLYWYRQTLGQGPEFLTYFQNEAQLEKSRLLSDRFSAERPKGSFSTLEIQRTEQGDSAMYLCASSQLLSGKVTYEQYFGPGTRLTVT.

CDR3 sequence (DNA): TGTGCCAGCAGTGCGAGGGCAAACTCCTACGAGCAGTACTTC. Protein sequence: CASSARANSYEQYF. The chain has TRBV2 and TRBJ2-7, with D possibly being TRBD2 (5 bases). The V and J ends lost 4 bases and 0 bases respectively, with 10 bases between them. There are 14 residues in the CDR3. CDR1 and CDR2 (germline): SNHLY, FYNNEI.